A selection of T cell receptor beta chains follows, all from one sample in a study of post-analysis software for immune sequencing data. One entry per CDR3 protein results from TCRdb running MiXCR on the PCR reads. The data hold 150,000 to 200,000 distinct CDR3 sequences, with under 40% observed a single time. This sample comprised blood, obtained after autologous hematopoietic stem cell transplantation. All receptors come from a girl aged 5-17 years with multiple sclerosis. Both conserved end residues are part of each CDR3. The D gene is left open where the match is weak. Size is stated for part of the rows, as once, few or many counts, or as a class when the clone is expanded.

clone_size: -; v_call: TRBV19; j_call: TRBJ2-4; d_call: TRBD1; cdr3_aa: CASSKWDRLAKVRIQYF; cdr3_nt: TGTGCCAGTAGTAAGTGGGACAGGCTAGCCAAAGTGAGAATTCAGTACTTC
clone_size: few; v_call: TRBV10-3; j_call: TRBJ2-1; d_call: TRBD2; cdr3_aa: CAISIVAGVKNEQFF; cdr3_nt: TGTGCCATCTCTATAGTAGCGGGAGTTAAGAATGAGCAGTTCTTC
clone_size: -; v_call: TRBV20-1; j_call: TRBJ1-1; d_call: -; cdr3_aa: CSATTQGGVAFF; cdr3_nt: TGCAGTGCTACTACCCAGGGAGGGGTAGCTTTCTTT
clone_size: -; v_call: TRBV20-1; j_call: TRBJ2-7; d_call: -; cdr3_aa: CSAEGGRDFSYEQYF; cdr3_nt: TGCAGTGCGGAGGGAGGCCGGGACTTCTCCTACGAGCAGTACTTC
clone_size: -; v_call: TRBV7-2; j_call: TRBJ2-5; d_call: -; cdr3_aa: CASSLWADQETQYF; cdr3_nt: TGTGCCAGCAGCTTATGGGCGGACCAAGAGACCCAGTACTTC
clone_size: few; v_call: TRBV20-1; j_call: TRBJ2-5; d_call: -; cdr3_aa: CSARDLVSSGEQYF; cdr3_nt: TGCAGTGCTAGAGATCTCGTCTCCTCGGGAGAGCAGTACTTC
clone_size: -; v_call: TRBV12-5; j_call: TRBJ2-1; d_call: -; cdr3_aa: CASGLGTIYNEQFF; cdr3_nt: TGTGCTAGTGGTCTCGGGACAATCTACAATGAGCAGTTCTTC
clone_size: -; v_call: TRBV20-1; j_call: TRBJ2-1; d_call: -; cdr3_aa: CSAPAAYNEQFF; cdr3_nt: TGCAGTGCCCCAGCGGCCTACAATGAGCAGTTCTTC
clone_size: -; v_call: TRBV6-5; j_call: TRBJ2-1; d_call: -; cdr3_aa: CASSLYRPGATASNEQFF; cdr3_nt: TGTGCCAGCAGTTTATATAGGCCAGGGGCAACGGCCTCCAATGAGCAGTTCTTC
clone_size: -; v_call: TRBV24-1; j_call: TRBJ2-1; d_call: -; cdr3_aa: CATSDLIAVHSYNEQFF; cdr3_nt: TGTGCCACCAGTGATTTGATAGCGGTTCACTCCTACAATGAGCAGTTCTTC
clone_size: -; v_call: TRBV27; j_call: TRBJ1-1; d_call: -; cdr3_aa: CASSFRTQNTEAFF; cdr3_nt: TGTGCCAGCAGTTTTAGGACTCAGAACACTGAAGCTTTCTTT